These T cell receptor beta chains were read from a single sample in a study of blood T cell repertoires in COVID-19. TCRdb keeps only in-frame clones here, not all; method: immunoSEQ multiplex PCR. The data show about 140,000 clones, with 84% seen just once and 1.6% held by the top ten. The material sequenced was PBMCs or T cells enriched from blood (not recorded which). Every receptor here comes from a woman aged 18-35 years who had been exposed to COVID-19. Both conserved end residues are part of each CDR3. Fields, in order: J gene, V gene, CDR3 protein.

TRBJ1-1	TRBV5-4	CASSLGTGDTEAFF
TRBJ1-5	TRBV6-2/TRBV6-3	CASSLTGGKPSNQPQHF
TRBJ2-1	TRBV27	CASSFFRDYNEQFF
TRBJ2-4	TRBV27	CASSPPWEAAGPHIQYF
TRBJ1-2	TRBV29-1	CSVTPSPGQVNYGYTF
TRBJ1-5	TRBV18	CASSPDSMSNQPQHF
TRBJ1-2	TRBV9	CASSGPVNRGRNYGYTF
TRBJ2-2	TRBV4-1	CASSQGLAGVVGGELFF
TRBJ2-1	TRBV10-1	CASSTAGSYNEQFF
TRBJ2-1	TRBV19	CASSPTHSGGYNEQFF
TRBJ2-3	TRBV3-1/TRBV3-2	CASELPTSLDTQYF
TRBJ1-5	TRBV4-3	CASSQDRGQPQHF
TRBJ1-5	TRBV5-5	CASSFAGDSNQPQHF
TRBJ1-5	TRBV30	CAWGTGGAGQPQHF
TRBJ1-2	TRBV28	CASSSIRGTGTYGYTF
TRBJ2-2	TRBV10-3	CAISEGRGTGELFF
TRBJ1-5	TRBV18	CASSPLRTDNQPQHF
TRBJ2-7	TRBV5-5	CASSLLRDRAYEQYF
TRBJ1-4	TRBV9	CASSVAGRGEKLFF
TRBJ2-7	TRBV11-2	CASSLAGIVNEQYF
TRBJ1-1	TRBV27	CASSGRGHRNTEAFF
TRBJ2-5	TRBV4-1	CASSQEGSGAWWETQYF
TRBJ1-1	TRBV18	CASSLRQKMNTEAFF
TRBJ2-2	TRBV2	CACRRLAGVSTGELFF
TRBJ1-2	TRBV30	CAWRKGGGAGYTF
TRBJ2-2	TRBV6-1	CASSKAGGLTGELFF